These 23 T cell receptor beta chains originate from one sample sequenced in a study of cytomegalovirus exposure and HLA in healthy donors. In the PCR, 60 Vbeta and 13 Jbeta primers were used. The method was immunoSEQ multiplex PCR; TCRdb's version includes in-frame clones alone and lacks a portion of them. The table records about 140,000 clones, 75% to 80% of them present only once. Sequencing was carried out using PBMCs. The source is a woman aged 45-65 years in good health and CMV-seronegative.

The chain couples TRBV4-2 to TRBJ2-3; 11 bases line up with TRBD2. The CDR3 covers 16 residues. Per the germline V gene, CDR1 is LGHNA and CDR2 is YNFKEQ. J lost 3 bases, V lost 1 base, and 3 bases had no gene match. CDR3 residues: CASSQGIAGGTDTQYF. DNA of the CDR3: TGTGCCAGCAGCCAAGGGATAGCGGGGGGGACAGATACGCAGTATTTT.

This chain joins TRBV7-9 and TRBJ2-5; D perhaps matches TRBD1 (6 bases). The J call is in doubt because the DNA end fits TRBJ2-7 better. The CDR3 covers 17 residues. Germline CDR1 reads SEHNR; CDR2 reads FQNEAQ (reference sequence). CDR3 DNA: TGTGCCAGCAGACATACATTCGGGACACATAAATCCTACGAGCAGTACTTC. As protein: CASRHTFGTHKSYEQYF.

V usage is TRBV27 and J usage is TRBJ2-1; possible D gene TRBD1, 6 bases. Between the trimmed V and J ends, which lost 3 bases and 4 bases, there was a span of 13 bases. Germline values: CDR1 MNHEY, CDR2 SMNVEV (reference sequence). The length of the CDR3 is 15 residues. The CDR3 DNA follows: TGTGCCAGCAGTTTTAGATTGGGGGCGTACAATGAGCAGTTCTTC. As protein: CASSFRLGAYNEQFF.

This clone was detected once. The V call is TRBV6-1, the J call TRBJ1-2; D is perhaps TRBD1 (5 bases). The V and J ends lost 1 base and 0 bases respectively, with 12 bases between them. This CDR3 is built from 16 residues. CDR1 is MNHNS, CDR2 SASEGT, per germline. The CDR3 loop is CASSEVETAANYGYTF. CDR3 coding DNA: TGTGCCAGCAGTGAAGTGGAGACAGCAGCTAACTATGGCTACACCTTC.

In its sample, this clone was seen once. The chain couples TRBV18 to TRBJ1-1; D call uncertain. V gave up 4 bases and J gave up 3 bases, with 9 bases separating them. The CDR3 is 13 amino acids. Germline V gene sequence: CDR1 KGHSH, CDR2 LQKENI. The CDR3 sequence: CASSRTLDTEAFF. The CDR3 DNA is TGTGCCAGCTCACGAACTTTAGACACTGAAGCTTTCTTT.

The rearrangement joins TRBV6-1 to TRBJ1-1; D not resolved. This CDR3 comprises 13 residues. V was clipped by 5 bases and J by 1 base, with 8 bases between them. The germline CDR1 and CDR2 sequences are MNHNS and SASEGT. CDR3 residues: CASSTQTNTEAFF. CDR3 sequence (DNA): TGTGCCAGCAGTACACAAACGAACACTGAAGCTTTCTTT.

The chain carries TRBV9 and TRBJ2-2; TRBD1 aligns across 7 bases. Germline CDR1 SGDLS, CDR2 YYNGEE. This CDR3 is built from 17 residues. V shed 0 bases, J shed 2 bases, and the junction held 7 bases outside the gene matches. The CDR3 here is CASSVGPGTDNTGELFF. DNA of the CDR3: TGTGCCAGCAGCGTAGGTCCCGGGACAGATAACACCGGGGAGCTGTTTTTT.

The V gene is TRBV6-1, the J gene TRBJ1-6; TRBD1 agrees at 7 bases. V lost 1 base and J lost 14; bases outside the gene matches: 8. Germline V gene lookup returns CDR1 MNHNS and CDR2 SASEGT. The CDR3 has 14 amino acids. This chain's CDR3 is CASSEGGTEVTLHF. CDR3 DNA: TGTGCCAGCAGTGAAGGAGGGACAGAAGTCACCCTCCACTTT.

The chain recombines TRBV2 with TRBJ2-3; 8 bases align to TRBD1. The CDR3 covers 15 residues. V lost 6 bases, J lost 0 bases, and 5 bases stayed unmatched. The germline V gene has CDR1 SNHLY and CDR2 FYNNEI. CDR3 in DNA: TGTGCCAGCAGGGGGCGGACAGGGAGCACAGATACGCAGTATTTT. As protein: CASRGRTGSTDTQYF.

Of note for this clone: At one end, the junction sequence differs from germline, possibly due to a read error. The rearrangement uses TRBV4-1 and TRBJ2-7; D possibly corresponds to TRBD1 (6 bases). Germline V lookup: CDR1 MGHRA, CDR2 YSYEKL. This CDR3 is built from 13 residues. The CDR3 reads CASSPVPRQERHF. Here the CDR3 DNA reads TGCGCCAGCAGCCCTGTCCCGAGACAGGAACGGCACTTC.

This clone turned up a few times. The chain uses TRBV9 and TRBJ2-2, with 10 bases aligning to TRBD2. Germline V gene sequence: CDR1 SGDLS, CDR2 YYNGEE. CDR3 length: 15 residues. Unmatched junction bases numbered 2, after V lost 0 bases and J lost 6 bases. The CDR3 bases are TGTGCCAGCAGCGTAGAACTAGCGGGGCCCGGGGAGCTGTTTTTT. Amino acid sequence: CASSVELAGPGELFF.

This chain links TRBV5-4 with TRBJ1-1; D is perhaps TRBD1 (5 bases). From germline, CDR1 is SGHNT and CDR2 YYREEE (reference sequence). The CDR3 spans 17 residues. Trimming took 4 bases from V and 0 from J, leaving 19 bases between them. DNA of the CDR3: TGTGCCAGCAGCCAAAGGAAAGACAGTTTAATGAACACTGAAGCTTTCTTT. Encoded protein: CASSQRKDSLMNTEAFF.

The rearrangement uses TRBV4-2 and TRBJ1-1, with D possibly matching TRBD1 (5 bases). CDR1 and CDR2 (germline): LGHNA, YNFKEQ. The CDR3 consists of 16 residues. V was clipped by 1 base and J by 4 bases, with 16 bases between them. The CDR3 region has the DNA TGTGCCAGCAGCCAAGGTGCCCTGACAGTTATCACTGAAGCTTTCTTT. Translated: CASSQGALTVITEAFF.

The chain uses TRBV7-9 and TRBJ1-2; the match to TRBD1 covers 10 bases. Germline V CDR1 and CDR2: SEHNR, FQNEAQ (reference sequence). CDR3 length equals 17 residues. Unmatched junction bases numbered 16, after V lost 5 bases and J lost 7 bases. The CDR3 here is CASSASTRDRGSGGYTF. The CDR3 bases are TGTGCCAGCAGCGCCTCAACCCGGGACAGGGGATCGGGTGGCTACACCTTC.

This chain uses TRBV18 with TRBJ2-7; TRBD1 agrees at 7 bases. The CDR3 is made up of 15 amino acids. The V gene's germline CDR1 is KGHSH and CDR2 LQKENI. The junction had 11 bases not matched to a gene; V was cut back by 6 bases and J by 3 bases. The CDR3 protein is CASSRQGTRGYEQYF. For the CDR3, the DNA is TGTGCCAGCTCGCGACAGGGCACTCGAGGCTACGAGCAGTACTTC.

This clone was seen only a few times. The J gene is TRBJ1-4, the V gene TRBV6-1; D remains unclear. Germline CDR1 is MNHNS and CDR2 is SASEGT. Deletions cut 3 bases from V and 5 bases from J, with 10 bases between. The CDR3 is 14 amino acids. The CDR3 protein is CASSDGPSNEKLFF. The CDR3 region has the DNA TGTGCCAGCAGTGACGGTCCGTCGAATGAAAAACTGTTTTTT.

The V and J genes are TRBV7-6 and TRBJ1-1, with 8 bases aligning to TRBD1. V lost 2 bases and J lost 5; bases outside the gene matches: 4. In germline, CDR1 is SGHVS, CDR2 FNYEAQ. CDR3 size: 14 residues. Here the CDR3 DNA reads TGTGCCAGCAGCTTAACGCAGGGGGCTACTGAAGCTTTCTTT. Translating it yields CASSLTQGATEAFF.

In its sample, this clone was seen once. V is TRBV6-5 and J is TRBJ1-2; TRBD1 matches 7 bases. The CDR3 spans 14 residues. V gave up 0 bases and J gave up 6 bases; unmatched junction bases: 4. CDR1 and CDR2 from the germline V gene are MNHEY and SVGAGI. The CDR3 protein is CASSYSRGLDGYTF. CDR3 DNA: TGTGCCAGCAGTTACTCGAGGGGGCTGGATGGCTACACCTTC.

The gene calls are TRBV5-4 and TRBJ1-6, with 9 positions matching TRBD1. In germline, CDR1 is SGHNT, CDR2 YYREEE (reference sequence). The CDR3 extends over 16 amino acids. The junction had 10 bases not matched to a gene; V was cut back by 5 bases and J by 7 bases. The chain's CDR3 is CASRLLGQGRNSPLHF. The CDR3 DNA reads TGTGCCAGCAGACTTCTAGGACAGGGGAGAAATTCACCCCTCCACTTT. The full variable domain, with the rest looked up from reference TRBV5-4 and TRBJ1-6, is ETGVTQSPTHLIKTRGQQVTLRCSSQSGHNTVSWYQQALGQGPQFIFQYYREEENGRGNFPPRFSGLQFPNYSSELNVNALELDDSALYLCASRLLGQGRNSPLHFGNGTRLTVT.

The chain links TRBV15 to TRBJ2-1; 7 nucleotides agree with TRBD1. V lost 8 bases and J lost 8; bases outside the gene matches: 12. The CDR3 is made up of 14 amino acids. Germline V lookup: CDR1 LNHNV, CDR2 YYDKDF (reference sequence). The CDR3 nucleotides are TGTGCCACCGGCTACGATTCCCAGGGGGATGAGCAGTTCTTC. It specifies CATGYDSQGDEQFF.

The CDR3 DNA is TGTGCCAGCAGTTTGGTAGGGGCGCGGGGCACTGAAGCTTTCTTT. Translating it yields CASSLVGARGTEAFF. The chain joins TRBV27 to TRBJ1-1; maybe TRBD1 (5 bases). The CDR3 totals 15 residues. Germline lookup yields CDR1 MNHEY and CDR2 SMNVEV (reference sequence). V was shortened by 3 bases and J by 4 bases, with 15 bases between the two germline ends.

This clone was counted a single time. This rearrangement joins TRBV27 to TRBJ1-1; a weak D match, TRBD1 (6 bases). Germline V lookup: CDR1 MNHEY, CDR2 SMNVEV (reference sequence). The germline V and J ends were trimmed by 4 bases and 10 bases, with 16 bases remaining between them. This CDR3 contains 13 residues. The CDR3 DNA follows: TGTGCCAGCAGTTCTGTCCCTCAGGGGCGAGCTTTCTTT. This codes for CASSSVPQGRAFF.

The chain employs TRBV29-1 and TRBJ1-1, with a tentative D call TRBD1 (5 bases). The V gene lost 0 bases and the J gene lost 5 bases, with 22 bases spanning the gap. Germline CDR1 reads SQVTM; CDR2 reads ANQGSEA. This CDR3 spans 17 amino acids. CDR3 nucleotides: TGCAGCGTTGAAGATCCTGGATCGCAGGGAAGGCGGACTGAAGCTTTCTTT. Encoded protein: CSVEDPGSQGRRTEAFF.